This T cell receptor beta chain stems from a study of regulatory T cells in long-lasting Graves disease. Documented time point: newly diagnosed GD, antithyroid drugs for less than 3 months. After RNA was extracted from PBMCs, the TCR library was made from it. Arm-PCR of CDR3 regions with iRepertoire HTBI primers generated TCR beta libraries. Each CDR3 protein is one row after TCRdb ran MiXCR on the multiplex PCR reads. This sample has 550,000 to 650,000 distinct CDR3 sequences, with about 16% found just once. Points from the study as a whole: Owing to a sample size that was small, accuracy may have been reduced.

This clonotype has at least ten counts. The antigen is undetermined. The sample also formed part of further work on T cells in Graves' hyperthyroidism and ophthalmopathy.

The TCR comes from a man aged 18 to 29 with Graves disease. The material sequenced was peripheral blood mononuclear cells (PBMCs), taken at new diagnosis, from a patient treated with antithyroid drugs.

In nucleotides, the CDR3 is TGTGCCAGCAGTGAGGACGGATCCTACGAGCAGTACTTC. As protein: CASSEDGSYEQYF. The V gene is TRBV6-1, the J gene TRBJ2-7; no clear D gene. V was pared by 3 bases and J by 1 base, with 7 bases between. Germline V lookup: CDR1 MNHNS, CDR2 SASEGT. The CDR3 has 13 residues.